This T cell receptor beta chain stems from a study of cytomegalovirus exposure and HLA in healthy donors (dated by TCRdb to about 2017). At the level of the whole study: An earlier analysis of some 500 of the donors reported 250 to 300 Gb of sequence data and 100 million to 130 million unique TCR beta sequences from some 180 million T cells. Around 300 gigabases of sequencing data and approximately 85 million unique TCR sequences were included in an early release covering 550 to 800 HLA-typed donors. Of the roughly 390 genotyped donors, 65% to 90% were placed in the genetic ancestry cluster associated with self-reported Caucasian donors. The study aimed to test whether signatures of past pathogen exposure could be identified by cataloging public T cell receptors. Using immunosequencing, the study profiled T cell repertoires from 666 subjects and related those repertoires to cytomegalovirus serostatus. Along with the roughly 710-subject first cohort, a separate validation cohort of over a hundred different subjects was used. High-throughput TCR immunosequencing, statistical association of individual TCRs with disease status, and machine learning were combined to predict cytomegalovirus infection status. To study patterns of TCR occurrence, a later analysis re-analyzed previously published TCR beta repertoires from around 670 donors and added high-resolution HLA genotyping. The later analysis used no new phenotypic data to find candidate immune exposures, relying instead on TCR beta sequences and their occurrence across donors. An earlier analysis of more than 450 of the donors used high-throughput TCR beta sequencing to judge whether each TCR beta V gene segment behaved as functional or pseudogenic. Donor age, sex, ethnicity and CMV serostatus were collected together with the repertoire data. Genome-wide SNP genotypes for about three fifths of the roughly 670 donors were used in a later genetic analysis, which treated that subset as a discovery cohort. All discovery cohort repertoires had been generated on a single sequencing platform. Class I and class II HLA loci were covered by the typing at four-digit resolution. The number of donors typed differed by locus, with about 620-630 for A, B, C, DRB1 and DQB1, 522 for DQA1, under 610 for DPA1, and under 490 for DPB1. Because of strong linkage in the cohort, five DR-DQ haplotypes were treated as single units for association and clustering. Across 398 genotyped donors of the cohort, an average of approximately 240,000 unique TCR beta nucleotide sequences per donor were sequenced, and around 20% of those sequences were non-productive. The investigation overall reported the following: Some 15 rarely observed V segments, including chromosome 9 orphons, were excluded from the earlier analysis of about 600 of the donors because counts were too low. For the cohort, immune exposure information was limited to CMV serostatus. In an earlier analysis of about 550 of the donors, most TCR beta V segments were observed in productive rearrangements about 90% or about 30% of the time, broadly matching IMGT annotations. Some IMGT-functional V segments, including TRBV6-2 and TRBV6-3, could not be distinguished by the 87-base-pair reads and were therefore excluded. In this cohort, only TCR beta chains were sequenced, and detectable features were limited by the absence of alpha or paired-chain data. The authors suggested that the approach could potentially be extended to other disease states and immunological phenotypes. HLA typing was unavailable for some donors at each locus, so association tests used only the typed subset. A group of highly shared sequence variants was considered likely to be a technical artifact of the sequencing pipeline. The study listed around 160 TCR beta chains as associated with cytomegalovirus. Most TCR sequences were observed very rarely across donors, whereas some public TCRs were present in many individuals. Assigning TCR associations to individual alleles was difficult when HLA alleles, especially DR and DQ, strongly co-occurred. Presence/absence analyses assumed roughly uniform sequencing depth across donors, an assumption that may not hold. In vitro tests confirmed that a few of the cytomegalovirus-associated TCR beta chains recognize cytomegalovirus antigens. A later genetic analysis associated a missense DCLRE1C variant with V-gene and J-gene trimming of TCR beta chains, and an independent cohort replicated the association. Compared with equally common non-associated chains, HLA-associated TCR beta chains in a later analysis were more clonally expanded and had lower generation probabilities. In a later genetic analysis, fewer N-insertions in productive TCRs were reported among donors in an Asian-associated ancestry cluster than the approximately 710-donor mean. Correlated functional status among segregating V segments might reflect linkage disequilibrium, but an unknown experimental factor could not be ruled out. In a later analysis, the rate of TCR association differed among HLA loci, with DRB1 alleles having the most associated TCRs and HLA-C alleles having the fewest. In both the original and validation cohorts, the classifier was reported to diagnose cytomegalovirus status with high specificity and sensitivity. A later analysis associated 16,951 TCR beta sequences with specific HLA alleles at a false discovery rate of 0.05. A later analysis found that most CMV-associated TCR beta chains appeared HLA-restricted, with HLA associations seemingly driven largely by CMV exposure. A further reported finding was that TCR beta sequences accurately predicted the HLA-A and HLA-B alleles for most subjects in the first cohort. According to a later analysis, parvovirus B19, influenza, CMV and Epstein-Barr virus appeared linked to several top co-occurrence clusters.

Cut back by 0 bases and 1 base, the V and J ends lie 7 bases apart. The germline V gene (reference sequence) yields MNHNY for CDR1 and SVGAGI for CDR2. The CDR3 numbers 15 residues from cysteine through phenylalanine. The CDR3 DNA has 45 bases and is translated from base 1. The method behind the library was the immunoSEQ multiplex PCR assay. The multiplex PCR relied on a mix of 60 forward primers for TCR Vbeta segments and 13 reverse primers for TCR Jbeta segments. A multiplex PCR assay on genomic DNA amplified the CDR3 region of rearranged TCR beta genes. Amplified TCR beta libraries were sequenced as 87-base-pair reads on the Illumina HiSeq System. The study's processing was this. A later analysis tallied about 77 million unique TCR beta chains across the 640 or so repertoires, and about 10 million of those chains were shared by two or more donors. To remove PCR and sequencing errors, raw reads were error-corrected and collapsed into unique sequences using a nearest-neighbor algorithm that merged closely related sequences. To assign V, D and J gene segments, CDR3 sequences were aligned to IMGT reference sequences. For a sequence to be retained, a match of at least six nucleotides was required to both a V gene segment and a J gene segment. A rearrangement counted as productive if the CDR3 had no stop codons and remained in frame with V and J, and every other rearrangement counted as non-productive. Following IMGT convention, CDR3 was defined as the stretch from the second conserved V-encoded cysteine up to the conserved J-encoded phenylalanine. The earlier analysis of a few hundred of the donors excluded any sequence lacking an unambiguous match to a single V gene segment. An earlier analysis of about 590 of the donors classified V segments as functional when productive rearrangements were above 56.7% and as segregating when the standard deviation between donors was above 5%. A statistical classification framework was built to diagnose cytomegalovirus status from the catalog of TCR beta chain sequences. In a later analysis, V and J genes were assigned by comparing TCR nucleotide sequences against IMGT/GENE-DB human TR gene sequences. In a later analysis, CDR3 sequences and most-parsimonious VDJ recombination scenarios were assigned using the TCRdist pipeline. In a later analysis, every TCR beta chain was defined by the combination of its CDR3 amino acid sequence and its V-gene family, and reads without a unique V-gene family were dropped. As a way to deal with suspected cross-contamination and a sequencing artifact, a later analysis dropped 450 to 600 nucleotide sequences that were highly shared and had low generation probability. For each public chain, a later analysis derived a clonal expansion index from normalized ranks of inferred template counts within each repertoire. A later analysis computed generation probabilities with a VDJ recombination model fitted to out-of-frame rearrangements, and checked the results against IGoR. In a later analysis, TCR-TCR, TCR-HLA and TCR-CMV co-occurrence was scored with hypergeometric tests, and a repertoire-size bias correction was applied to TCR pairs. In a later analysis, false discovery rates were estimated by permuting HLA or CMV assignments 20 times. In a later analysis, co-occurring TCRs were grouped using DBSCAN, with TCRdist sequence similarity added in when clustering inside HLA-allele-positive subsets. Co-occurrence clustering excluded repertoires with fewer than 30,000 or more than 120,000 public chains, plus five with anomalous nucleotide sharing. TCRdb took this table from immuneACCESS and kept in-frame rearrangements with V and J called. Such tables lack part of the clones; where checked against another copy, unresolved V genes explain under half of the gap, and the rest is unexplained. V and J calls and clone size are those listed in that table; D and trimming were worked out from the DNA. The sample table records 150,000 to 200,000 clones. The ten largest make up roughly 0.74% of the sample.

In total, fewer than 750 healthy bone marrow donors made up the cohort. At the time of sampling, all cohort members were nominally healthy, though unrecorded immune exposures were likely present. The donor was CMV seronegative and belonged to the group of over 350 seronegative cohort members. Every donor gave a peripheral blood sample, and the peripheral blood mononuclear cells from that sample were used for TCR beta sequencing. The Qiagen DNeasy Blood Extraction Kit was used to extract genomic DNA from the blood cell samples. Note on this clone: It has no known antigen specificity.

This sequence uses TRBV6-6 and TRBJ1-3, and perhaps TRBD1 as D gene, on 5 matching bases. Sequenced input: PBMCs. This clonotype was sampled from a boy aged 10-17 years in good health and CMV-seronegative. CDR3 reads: CASSYSAGSGNTIYF. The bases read TGTGCCAGCAGTTACTCGGCAGGGTCTGGAAACACCATATATTTT.